This TCR beta chain originates from a study of T cell repertoires in cytomegalovirus infection. Study overall: Selected CMV epitopes included recently identified HLA-C-restricted ones as well as well-studied HLA-B-restricted ones. An indication of both CMV infection and matching HLA type came from public TCR beta signatures. Overall study findings and caveats: Cumulated frequencies of public TCR beta families served to identify carriers of CMV plus the relevant HLA.

The CDR3 consists of 16 residues. V was trimmed by 5 bases and J by 0 bases, leaving 12 bases between them. Germline V lookup: CDR1 KGHDR, CDR2 SFDVKD. Remarks on this clonotype: No antigen is known for it.

One entry per CDR3 protein, called by TCRdb with MiXCR from the reads. This table holds a few hundred thousand distinct CDR3 sequences, less than 25% found once. The clonotype originates from a human donor in good health (CMV status not recorded). Some clones in this sample may be carry-over from other donors' samples. The chain couples TRBV24-1 to TRBJ2-2; perhaps TRBD1 as D (6 bases). The source material was cultured PBMCs, sampled from culture after CMV antigen stimulation. The CDR3 is CATSAPGTTNTGELFF. The CDR3 DNA reads TGTGCCACCAGTGCCCCCGGGACAACGAACACCGGGGAGCTGTTTTTT.